What follows are 7 T cell receptor beta chains derived from one specimen sequenced in a study of cytomegalovirus exposure and HLA in healthy donors. A multiplex PCR was run with 60 Vbeta primers and 13 Jbeta primers. Repertoires were generated with immunoSEQ multiplex PCR, while TCRdb's copy carries only in-frame clones and drops some. The data show around 140,000 clones, with about 80% seen just once and 1.4% held by the top ten. Input material: PBMCs. These receptors came from a man younger than 40 in good health and CMV-seropositive.

The genes are TRBV27 and TRBJ2-1; D may be TRBD2 (6 bases). Between the trimmed V and J ends, which lost 5 bases and 3 bases, there was a span of 23 bases. Germline CDR1 and CDR2: MNHEY and SMNVEV (reference sequence). The CDR3 is 18 residues long. The CDR3 region is CASSGGTETSLLYNEQFF. DNA of the CDR3: TGTGCCAGCAGTGGGGGAACGGAGACTAGTCTTCTCTACAATGAGCAGTTCTTC.

The rearrangement uses TRBV9 and TRBJ2-1; 8 nucleotides agree with TRBD2. CDR3 length: 15 amino acids. Germline CDR1 is SGDLS and CDR2 is YYNGEE. V was clipped by 1 base and J by 6 bases; unmatched bases: 6. The CDR3 DNA is TGTGCCAGCAGCGTAAGCGGGAGTGAGGGCAATGAGCAGTTCTTC. Encoded protein: CASSVSGSEGNEQFF. Complete variable domain (other parts from reference TRBV9 and TRBJ2-1): DSGVTQTPKHLITATGQRVTLRCSPRSGDLSVYWYQQSLDQGLQFLIQYYNGEERAKGNILERFSAQQFPDLHSELNLSSLELGDSALYFCASSVSGSEGNEQFFGPGTRLTVL.

The sample holds one count of this clone. This CDR3 reads CASSPRGRGNTEAFF. CDR3 in DNA: TGTGCCAGCAGTCCCCGGGGCAGGGGTAACACTGAAGCTTTCTTT. The chain links TRBV27 to TRBJ1-1; possible D gene TRBD1, 6 bases. Trimming shortened V by 5 bases and J by 2 bases, and 15 bases separated the two germline ends. The CDR3 spans 15 residues. The germline CDR1 and CDR2 sequences are MNHEY and SMNVEV (reference sequence).

The rearrangement links TRBV29-1 to TRBJ1-2; D is ambiguous. With 3 bases removed from V and 4 bases from J, the gap between germline ends came to 12 bases. The CDR3 length is 13 residues. Germline V lookup: CDR1 SQVTM, CDR2 ANQGSEA. The CDR3 here is CSVDPGTSYGYTF. In DNA form, the CDR3 reads TGCAGCGTTGATCCGGGAACCTCCTATGGCTACACCTTC.

V usage is TRBV27 and J usage is TRBJ2-7, with 7 bases aligning to TRBD1. Germline V gene data show CDR1 as MNHEY and CDR2 as SMNVEV (reference sequence). CDR3 length: 14 amino acids. V lost 8 bases and J lost 1; bases outside the gene matches: 8. CDR3 nucleotide sequence: TGTGCCAGCGGGCGGTCGGGACAGTCCTACGAGCAGTACTTC. This translates into CASGRSGQSYEQYF.

V and J are TRBV2 and TRBJ2-5, with 7 nucleotides matching TRBD1. From germline, CDR1 is SNHLY and CDR2 FYNNEI. J lost 2 bases, V lost 6 bases, and 6 bases had no gene match. This CDR3 contains 14 residues. Written as DNA, the CDR3 is TGTGCCAGCAGGGTGGGACAGTTACAAGAGACCCAGTACTTC. This encodes CASRVGQLQETQYF.

CDR3 nucleotide sequence: TGTGCCAGCAGCTCGGACACAACTAGCACAGATACGCAGTATTTT. This gives the protein CASSSDTTSTDTQYF. The rearrangement links TRBV28 to TRBJ2-3; D possibly corresponds to TRBD1 (5 bases). CDR3 size: 15 residues. Trimming removed 6 bases at V and 0 bases at J, with 13 bases between. The germline V gene encodes CDR1 MDHEN and CDR2 SYDVKM.